One T cell receptor (beta chain) is described in this entry. Its antigen is not identified. Germline V lookup: CDR1 SNHLY, CDR2 FYNNEI. V gave up 3 bases and J gave up 7 bases, with 15 bases separating them. The CDR3 consists of 14 residues. The PCR made use of 60 Vbeta and 13 Jbeta primers. Profiled with immunoSEQ multiplex PCR; TCRdb holds only in-frame clones, not every one. The sample lists 150,000 or so clones, 85% seen once, with about 2% in the top ten. These data belong to a study of cytomegalovirus exposure and HLA in healthy donors. Findings and limits, study-wide: In vitro work confirmed that a few CMV-associated chains recognize CMV antigens.

Those who donated were healthy bone marrow donors. The source of this sequence is a man aged 18 to 35 in good health and CMV-seropositive. The sequenced sample was PBMCs. The V and J genes are TRBV2 and TRBJ1-1, with D unclear. Here the CDR3 DNA reads TGTGCCAGCAGTGACTCGACCTACAGTGTTGAAGCTTTCTTT. It is translated as CASSDSTYSVEAFF.